Sequencing of this T cell receptor (beta chain) was carried out in a study of graft-versus-host responses after intestinal transplantation. Study results and limitations: An association linked early post-transplant HvG declines with peak circulating GvH clone levels. Detected in recipient marrow were GvH clones, some of which were first observed in ileum or blood.

Profiled with immunoSEQ multiplex PCR; TCRdb holds only in-frame clones, not every one. The sample has around 3,000 clones, about 92% seen once; the top ten hold 3% to 4.5%. Concerning this clone itself: The antigen is unknown.

Source: bone marrow, taken 350 to 400 days after transplant. The receptor comes from a human patient who received an intestinal transplant, so some T cells may come from the graft donor.

CDR3 nucleotide sequence: TGTGCCAGCAGCTTAGATAGTGGACAGTTAGATACGCAGTATTTT. This translates into CASSLDSGQLDTQYF. V usage is TRBV11-2 and J usage is TRBJ2-3, with TRBD1 as a possible D gene (6 bases). The germline V gene encodes CDR1 SGHAT and CDR2 FQNNGV. The CDR3 has 15 residues. V was trimmed by 0 bases and J by 5 bases, leaving 12 bases between them.